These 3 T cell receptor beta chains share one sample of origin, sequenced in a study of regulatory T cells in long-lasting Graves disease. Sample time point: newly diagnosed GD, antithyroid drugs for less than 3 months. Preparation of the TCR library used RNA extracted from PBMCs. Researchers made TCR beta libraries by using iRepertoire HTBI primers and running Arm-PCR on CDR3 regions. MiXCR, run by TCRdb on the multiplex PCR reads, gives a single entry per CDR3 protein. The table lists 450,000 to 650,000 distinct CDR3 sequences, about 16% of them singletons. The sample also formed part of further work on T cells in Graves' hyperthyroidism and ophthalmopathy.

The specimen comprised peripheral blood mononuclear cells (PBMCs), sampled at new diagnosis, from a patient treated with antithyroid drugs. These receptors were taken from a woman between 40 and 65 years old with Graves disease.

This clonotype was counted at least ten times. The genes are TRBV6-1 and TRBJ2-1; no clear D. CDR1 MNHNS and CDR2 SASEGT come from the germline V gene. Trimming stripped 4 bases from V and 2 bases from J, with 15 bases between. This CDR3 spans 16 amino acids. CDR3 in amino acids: CASSGGGAPPYNEQFF. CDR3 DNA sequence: TGTGCCAGCAGTGGGGGTGGCGCGCCACCCTACAATGAGCAGTTCTTC.

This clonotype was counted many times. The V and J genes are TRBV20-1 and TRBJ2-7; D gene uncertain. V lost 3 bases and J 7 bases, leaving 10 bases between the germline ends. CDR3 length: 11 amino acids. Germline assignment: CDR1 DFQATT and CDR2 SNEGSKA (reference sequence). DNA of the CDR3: TGCAGTGCTAGTAGCACCTTTGAGCAGTACTTC. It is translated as CSASSTFEQYF.

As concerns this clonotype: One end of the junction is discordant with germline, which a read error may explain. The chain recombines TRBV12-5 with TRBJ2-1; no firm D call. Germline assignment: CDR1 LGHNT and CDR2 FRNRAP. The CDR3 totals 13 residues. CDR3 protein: CASGLAVWNERFF. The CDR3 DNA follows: TGTGCTAGTGGTTTGGCAGTTTGGAATGAGCGGTTCTTC. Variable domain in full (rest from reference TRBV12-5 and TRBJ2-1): DARVTQTPRHKVTEMGQEVTMRCQPILGHNTVFWYRQTMMQGLELLAYFRNRAPLDDSGMPKDRFSAEMPDATLATLKIQPSEPRDSAVYFCASGLAVWNERFFGPGTRLTVL.